This T cell receptor (beta chain) was observed in a study of CD8 T cells in Susac syndrome. The wider study: Intravenous immunoglobulin alone or corticosteroids were being given to patients with Susac syndrome at blood draw, unless they were therapy-naive.

On this clonotype: The antigen remains unidentified.

When the RNA was reverse transcribed, random hexamers were used with an input of roughly 0.5 to 1 ug. By means of immunoSEQ multiplex PCR, TCR beta CDR3 spanning 54 Vbeta and 13 Jbeta underwent amplification. One entry per CDR3 protein, called by TCRdb with MiXCR from the immunoSEQ multiplex PCR reads. The data contain approximately 150,000 distinct CDR3 sequences, nearly 97% of them singletons. CD8+ and CD4+ T cells from blood underwent TCR beta sequencing, which was carried out in a high-throughput format. Study-wide results and caveats: The study's TCR sequencing and HLA analysis covered a relatively small number of individuals, and the study acknowledged this.

The germline CDR1 and CDR2 sequences are LGHDT and YNNKEL (reference sequence). The CDR3 runs to 14 residues. Germline trimming cut 1 base from V and 9 bases from J; bases unmatched to any gene: 2. The rearrangement links TRBV3-1 to TRBJ2-1; TRBD1 aligns across 11 bases. This receptor was obtained from a human donor with Susac syndrome. Sample: CD4+ T cells from PBMCs. The CDR3 loop is CASSQGTGGFEQFF. In DNA, the CDR3 is TGTGCCAGCAGCCAAGGGACAGGGGGCTTTGAGCAGTTCTTC.